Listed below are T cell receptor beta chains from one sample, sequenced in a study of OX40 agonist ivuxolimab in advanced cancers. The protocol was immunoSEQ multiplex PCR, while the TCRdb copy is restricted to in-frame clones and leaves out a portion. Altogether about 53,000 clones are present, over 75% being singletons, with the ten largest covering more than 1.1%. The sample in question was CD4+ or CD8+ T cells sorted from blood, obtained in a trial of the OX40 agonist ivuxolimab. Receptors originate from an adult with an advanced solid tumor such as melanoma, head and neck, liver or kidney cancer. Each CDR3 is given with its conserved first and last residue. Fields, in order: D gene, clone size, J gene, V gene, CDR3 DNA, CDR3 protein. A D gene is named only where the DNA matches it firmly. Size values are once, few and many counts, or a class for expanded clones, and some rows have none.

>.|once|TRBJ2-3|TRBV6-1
TGTGCCAGCACCCCCATAGCGAGAAGCACAGATACGCAGTATTTT
CASTPIARSTDTQYF
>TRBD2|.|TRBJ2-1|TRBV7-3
TGTGCCAGCAGCGTCGGACTAGCGACATACAATGAGCAGTTCTTC
CASSVGLATYNEQFF
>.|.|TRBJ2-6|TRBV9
TGTGCCAGCAGCGTCTCAGGCTCTGGGGCCAACGTCCTGACTTTC
CASSVSGSGANVLTF
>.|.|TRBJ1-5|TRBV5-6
TGTGCCAGCAGCTTGGGAACTAACAGTGGCAATCAGCCCCAGCATTTT
CASSLGTNSGNQPQHF
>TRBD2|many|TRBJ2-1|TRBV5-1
TGCGCCAGCAGCTATGGACTAGCGGGCAATGAGCAGTTCTTC
CASSYGLAGNEQFF
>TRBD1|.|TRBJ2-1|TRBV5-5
TGTGCCAGCAGCCAGACAGGGAGCTCCTACAATGAGCAGTTCTTC
CASSQTGSSYNEQFF
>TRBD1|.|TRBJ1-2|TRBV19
TGTGCCAGTAGTATCCCCGAGGACAGGGGGTACGGCTACACCTTC
CASSIPEDRGYGYTF
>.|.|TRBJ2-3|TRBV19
TGTGCCACCCTCTACCCCCCCTCCGATGTAGATACGCAGTATTTT
CATLYPPSDVDTQYF
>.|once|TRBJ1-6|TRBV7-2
TGTGCCAGCAGCTCGGACGGGTATAATTCACCCCTCCACTTT
CASSSDGYNSPLHF
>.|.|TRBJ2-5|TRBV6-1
TGTGCCAGCGGTGAAACGGGGCAAGAGACCCAGTACTTC
CASGETGQETQYF
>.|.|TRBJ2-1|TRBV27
TGTGCCAGCAGCTCCCCCTTGTGGGACAAGGGATCTTGGGAGCAGTTCTTC
CASSSPLWDKGSWEQFF
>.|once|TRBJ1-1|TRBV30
TGTGCCTGGGGCGAAGGAGGGATGGGGGCTTTCTTT
CAWGEGGMGAFF
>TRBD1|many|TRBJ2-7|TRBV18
TGTGCCAGCTCACCGCGGACAGGGTTTTACGAGCAGTACTTC
CASSPRTGFYEQYF
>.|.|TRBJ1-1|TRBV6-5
TGTGCCAGCAGACCGGACAGAGCTGAAGCTTTCTTT
CASRPDRAEAFF
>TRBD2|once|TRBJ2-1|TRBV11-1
TGTGCCAGCAGCACTAACGGACTAGCGGGAAACAATGAGCAGTTCTTC
CASSTNGLAGNNEQFF
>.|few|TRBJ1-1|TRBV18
TGTGCCAGCTCACCCTTGACTGAAGCTTTCTTT
CASSPLTEAFF
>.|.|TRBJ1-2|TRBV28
TGTGCCAGCAGTTTAGAAGGGCTCGGCGGAGGTTCGCGTTATGGCTACACCTTC
CASSLEGLGGGSRYGYTF
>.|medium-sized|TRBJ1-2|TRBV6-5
TGTGCCAGCAGTTACGGCACTCGCGATGGCTACACCTTC
CASSYGTRDGYTF
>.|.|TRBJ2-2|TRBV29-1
TGCAGCGTTGCTACCCAGTATCCGAACGGGGAGCTGTTTTTT
CSVATQYPNGELFF
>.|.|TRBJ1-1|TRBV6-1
TGTGCCAGCAGTGAAGCGCGGGACGGGACCCGGGCTTTCTTT
CASSEARDGTRAFF
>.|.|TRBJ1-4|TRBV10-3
TGTGCCATCAGCACTCAGGGTTTAGAGGGTAGGTGGGGTGAAAAACTGTTTTTT
CAISTQGLEGRWGEKLFF
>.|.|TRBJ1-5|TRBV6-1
TGTGCCAGCAGTGAATTTAGGGTCGAACCGCCCCAGCATTTT
CASSEFRVEPPQHF
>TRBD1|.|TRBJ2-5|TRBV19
TGTGCCAGTAGTATAGGTGGGACAGGGGTAGAGACCCAGTACTTC
CASSIGGTGVETQYF
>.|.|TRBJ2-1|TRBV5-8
TGTGCCAGCACCCGTGGGGGGCCCTACAATGAGCAGTTCTTC
CASTRGGPYNEQFF
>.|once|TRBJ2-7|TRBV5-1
TGCGCCAGCAGAATCGGACACGAGAGCTCCTACGAGCAGTACTTC
CASRIGHESSYEQYF
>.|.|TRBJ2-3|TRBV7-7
TGTGCTAGCAGTCCGCGGGGAACAGATACGCAGTATTTT
CASSPRGTDTQYF
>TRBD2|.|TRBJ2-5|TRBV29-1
TGCAGCGTTGATAGCGGGGGCTGGGAGACCCAGTACTTC
CSVDSGGWETQYF
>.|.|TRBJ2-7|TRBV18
TGTGCCAGCTCACCCCCTCGTGGAGACTCCTACGAGCAGTACTTC
CASSPPRGDSYEQYF
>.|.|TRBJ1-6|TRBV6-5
TGTGCCAGCAGTTACACCGGGCAGGGCTATTCACCCCTCCACTTT
CASSYTGQGYSPLHF
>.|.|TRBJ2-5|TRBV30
TGTGCCTGTCGAACAGGGCTCCCCGGGGGGGAGACCCAGTACTTC
CACRTGLPGGETQYF
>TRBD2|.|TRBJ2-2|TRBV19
TGTGCCAGTAGTCGCACTAGCGGCGGGGAGCTGTTTTTT
CASSRTSGGELFF
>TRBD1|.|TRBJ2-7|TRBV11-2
TGTGCCAGCAGCTCCACCTCCGGGACAGGGATTCGGGAGCAGTACTTC
CASSSTSGTGIREQYF
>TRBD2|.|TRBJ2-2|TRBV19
TGTGCCAGTAGTACCCCCGGGAGGCGCCCGTTGACCGGGGAGCTGTTTTTT
CASSTPGRRPLTGELFF
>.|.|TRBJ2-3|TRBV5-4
TGTGCCAGCAGCTTGGCCGGGACGGTTAGCACAGATACGCAGTATTTT
CASSLAGTVSTDTQYF
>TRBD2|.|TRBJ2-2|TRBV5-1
TGCGCCAGCAGTCAGCGGGGAGGCTACACCGGGGAGCTGTTTTTT
CASSQRGGYTGELFF
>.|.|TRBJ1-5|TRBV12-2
TGTGCAAGTCGCTTGGACAGTCTAAGGGGTAATCAGCCCCAGCATTTT
CASRLDSLRGNQPQHF
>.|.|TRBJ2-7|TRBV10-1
TGCGCCAGCAGTGACAGGACCACCTACGAGCAGTACTTC
CASSDRTTYEQYF
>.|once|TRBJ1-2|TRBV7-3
TGTGCCAGCAGCCCCGGTCGCGGAGGTACAAATGGCTACACCTTC
CASSPGRGGTNGYTF
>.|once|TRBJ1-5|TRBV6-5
TGTGCCAGCAAGTCTGCCCTTCGCGGCCAGCCCCAGCATTTT
CASKSALRGQPQHF
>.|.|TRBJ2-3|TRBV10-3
TGTGCCGCAACAGGGACAGATACGCAGTATTTT
CAATGTDTQYF
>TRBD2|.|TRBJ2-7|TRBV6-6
TGTGCCAGCAGTACGCTAGCGGGAGGGCGCGAGCAGTACTTC
CASSTLAGGREQYF
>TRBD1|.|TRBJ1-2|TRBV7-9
TGTGCCAGCAGCACCGGACAGGGGGCGACGGGCTACACCTTC
CASSTGQGATGYTF
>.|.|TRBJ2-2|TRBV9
TGTGCCAGCAGCGTAGTGTCTAGCGATAGGTCCGGGGAGCTGTTTTTT
CASSVVSSDRSGELFF
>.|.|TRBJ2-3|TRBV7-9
TGTGCCAGCAGCTTAGGAGGGAGATACACAGATACGCAGTATTTT
CASSLGGRYTDTQYF
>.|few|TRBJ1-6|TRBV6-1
TGTGCCAGCAGTCAAGTTCTGGGCAGCTCCTATAATTCACCCCTCCACTTT
CASSQVLGSSYNSPLHF
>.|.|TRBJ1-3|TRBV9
TGTGCCAGCAGCAGGACAGTCTCTGGAAACACCATATATTTT
CASSRTVSGNTIYF
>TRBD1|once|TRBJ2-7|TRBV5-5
TGTGCCAGCAACCGGGACAGCTACTACGAGCAGTACTTC
CASNRDSYYEQYF
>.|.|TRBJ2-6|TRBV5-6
TGTGCCAGCAGCCGGGTGTTCTCTGGGGCCAACGTCCTGACTTTC
CASSRVFSGANVLTF
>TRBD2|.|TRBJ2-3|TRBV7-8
TGTGCCAGCAGCTCCAGACTAGCGGGAGGTGCAGATACGCAGTATTTT
CASSSRLAGGADTQYF
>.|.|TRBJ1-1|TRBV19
TGTGCCAGTAGCACAGCAGGGGCCGTGAACACTGAAGCTTTCTTT
CASSTAGAVNTEAFF
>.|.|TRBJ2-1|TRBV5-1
TGCGCCAGCAGCTTGGGGACCTTACCGCTCAATGAGCAGTTCTTC
CASSLGTLPLNEQFF
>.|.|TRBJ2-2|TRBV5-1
TGCGCCAGCAGCTTGTCTCGGGGCGGGGAGCTGTTTTTT
CASSLSRGGELFF
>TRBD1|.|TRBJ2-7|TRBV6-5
TGTGCCAGCAGCCGGGGACAGTCGACCTACGAGCAGTACTTC
CASSRGQSTYEQYF
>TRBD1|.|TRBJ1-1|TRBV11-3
TGTGCCAGCAGCTATTTGACAGGGGGAACCTCTGAAGCTTTCTTT
CASSYLTGGTSEAFF
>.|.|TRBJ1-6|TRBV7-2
TGTGCCAGCAGCCCAGGATGGGGTTCACCCCTCCACTTT
CASSPGWGSPLHF
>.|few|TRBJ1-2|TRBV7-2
TGTGCCAGCAGCTTAGCCGGCATTTATGGCTACACCTTC
CASSLAGIYGYTF
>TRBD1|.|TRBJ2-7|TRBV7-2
TGTGCCAGCAGCTTAATGAGGGGGCGCGATTACGAGCAGTACTTC
CASSLMRGRDYEQYF
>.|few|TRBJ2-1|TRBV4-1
TGCGCCAGCAGCCAAGATGGGCAGTCATACAATGAGCAGTTCTTC
CASSQDGQSYNEQFF
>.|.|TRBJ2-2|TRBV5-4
TGTGCCAGCAGCACCCAGGGGGGAGGGTACACCGGGGAGCTGTTTTTT
CASSTQGGGYTGELFF